Sequencing of this T cell receptor (beta chain) was carried out in a study of T cells in Graves' hyperthyroidism and ophthalmopathy. The study, taken as a whole, reports: The model identified upcoming ophthalmopathy a median about 7.1 months ahead of onset. Blood also held most thyroid clonotypes expanded beyond 0.001.

Diagnoses used clinical symptoms, serum thyroxine and TRAb, thyroid ultrasound and orbital computed tomography. More than 9.5 ml fresh peripheral blood yielded the PBMCs. What was amplified from RNA transcripts were TCR beta CDR3 regions. The primer set for the first-round RT-PCR of the TCR CDR3 was HTBI. MiXCR, run by TCRdb on the multiplex PCR reads, gives a single entry per CDR3 protein. The sample holds 200,000 to 250,000 distinct CDR3 sequences, less than 20% seen once. The CDR3 sequence is 15 residues long. The germline CDR1 and CDR2 sequences are KGHDR and SFDVKD. Trimming pared 4 bases from V and 4 bases from J, leaving 15 bases between. This clonotype was recorded many times. Its antigen remains unidentified.

The sequence derives from a woman between 45 and 60 years old with Graves' hyperthyroidism. The sample taken for sequencing was blood. J is TRBJ2-5 and V is TRBV24-1, with D maybe TRBD1 (5 bases). The CDR3 DNA reads TGTGCCACCAGTGACCCCGACAGTTCGCGAGAGACCCAGTACTTC. The encoded protein is CATSDPDSSRETQYF.